The rows below give T cell receptor beta chains drawn from one sample of a study of CXCR3-negative and CXCR3-positive naive CD8 T cells. Reanalyzing the 5' RACE reads, TCRdb keeps one entry per CDR3 protein, without DNA. The table lists 35,000 to 50,000 distinct CDR3 sequences, with approximately 11% in the top ten. Input material: memory CD8+ T cells from blood. All receptors come from a human donor in good health. Some clones in this sample may be carry-over from other donors' samples. CDR3s include the opening cysteine and the closing phenylalanine or tryptophan. Each record gives: CDR3 length, V gene, J gene, clone size, CDR3 protein. Not every row has a clone size; where given, it reads once, few, many or a size class.

length: 14
V: TRBV20-1
J: TRBJ2-7
size: .
CDR3: CSARGTVGKEGQYF

length: 15
V: TRBV7-9
J: TRBJ2-5
size: .
CDR3: CASSSTLRFVETQYF

length: 14
V: TRBV28
J: TRBJ2-7
size: .
CDR3: CASRDRGGGYEQYF

length: 17
V: TRBV11-3
J: TRBJ2-1
size: .
CDR3: CASSLKNLAGGLYEQFF

length: 15
V: TRBV7-9
J: TRBJ2-7
size: .
CDR3: CASSPFAQGRYEQYF

length: 14
V: TRBV7-2
J: TRBJ2-5
size: .
CDR3: CASSHRVWQETQYF

length: 13
V: TRBV12-3/TRBV12-4
J: TRBJ2-5
size: .
CDR3: CASSLEGDETQYF

length: 16
V: TRBV19
J: TRBJ2-1
size: .
CDR3: CASRPLDGGPRNEQFF

length: 16
V: TRBV7-9
J: TRBJ1-1
size: .
CDR3: CASSLVGGRGETEAFF

length: 15
V: TRBV18
J: TRBJ2-7
size: .
CDR3: CASSPDRGSTYEQYF

length: 14
V: TRBV5-6
J: TRBJ2-7
size: .
CDR3: CASSPRGVSYEQYF

length: 12
V: TRBV5-1
J: TRBJ2-7
size: .
CDR3: CASSRYLGEQYF

length: 16
V: TRBV28
J: TRBJ2-7
size: .
CDR3: CASSLTLRQPSYEQYF

length: 14
V: TRBV20-1
J: TRBJ2-1
size: .
CDR3: CSARDRDGDNEQFF

length: 19
V: TRBV7-6
J: TRBJ2-3
size: .
CDR3: CASSQSPWVGPEGTDTQYF

length: 14
V: TRBV20-1
J: TRBJ2-7
size: .
CDR3: CSARDPGGDYEQYF

length: 14
V: TRBV10-3
J: TRBJ1-5
size: .
CDR3: CAISDAGEHQPQHF

length: 14
V: TRBV6-2/TRBV6-3
J: TRBJ2-1
size: .
CDR3: CASNNWMSYNEQFF

length: 14
V: TRBV7-2
J: TRBJ1-1
size: .
CDR3: CASGGGTGYTEAFF

length: 12
V: TRBV10-3
J: TRBJ2-1
size: .
CDR3: CAISDSGPREFF

length: 12
V: TRBV2
J: TRBJ2-7
size: .
CDR3: CAGGSFSYEQYF

length: 13
V: TRBV20-1
J: TRBJ1-1
size: medium-sized
CDR3: CRSRTGDLTEAFF